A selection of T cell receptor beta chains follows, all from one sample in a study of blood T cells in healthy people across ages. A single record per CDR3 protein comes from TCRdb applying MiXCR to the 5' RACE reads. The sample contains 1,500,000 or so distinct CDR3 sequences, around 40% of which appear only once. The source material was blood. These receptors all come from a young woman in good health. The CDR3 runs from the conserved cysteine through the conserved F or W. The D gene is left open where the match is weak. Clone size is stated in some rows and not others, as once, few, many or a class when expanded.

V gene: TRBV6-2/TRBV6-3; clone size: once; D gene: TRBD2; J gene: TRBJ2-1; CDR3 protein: CASSYPGLAYSYDEQFF; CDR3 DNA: TGTGCCAGCAGTTACCCCGGACTAGCGTATTCCTACGATGAGCAGTTCTTC
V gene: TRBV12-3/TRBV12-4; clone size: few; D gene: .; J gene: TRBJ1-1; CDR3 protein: CASSSNRMNTEAFF; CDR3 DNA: TGTGCCAGCAGTTCAAATCGGATGAACACTGAAGCTTTCTTT
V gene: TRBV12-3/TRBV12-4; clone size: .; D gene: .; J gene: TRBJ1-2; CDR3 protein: CASHGGRNYGYTF; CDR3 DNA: TGTGCCAGCCATGGGGGAAGGAACTATGGCTACACCTTC
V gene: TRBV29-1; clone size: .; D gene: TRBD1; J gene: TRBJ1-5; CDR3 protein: CSVGGQANQPQHF; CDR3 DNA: TGCAGCGTGGGGGGACAGGCCAATCAGCCCCAGCATTTT
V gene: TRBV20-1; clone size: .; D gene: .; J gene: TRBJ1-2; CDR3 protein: CSAAVGTRDGYTF; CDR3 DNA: TGCAGTGCCGCCGTCGGGACTAGAGATGGCTACACCTTC
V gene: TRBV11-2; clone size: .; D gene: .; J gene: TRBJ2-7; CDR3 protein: CASSFTPTRADEQYF; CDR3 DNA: TGTGCCAGCAGCTTTACCCCAACAAGGGCCGACGAGCAGTACTTC
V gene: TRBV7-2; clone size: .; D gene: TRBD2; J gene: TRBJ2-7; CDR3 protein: CASRAGTSPYEQYF; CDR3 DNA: TGTGCCAGCAGGGCCGGGACTAGCCCCTACGAGCAGTACTTC
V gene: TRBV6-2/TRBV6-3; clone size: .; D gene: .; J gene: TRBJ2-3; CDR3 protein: CASSYQGHLLGDTQYF; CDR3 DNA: TGTGCCAGCAGTTATCAGGGACATCTCCTCGGAGATACGCAGTATTTT
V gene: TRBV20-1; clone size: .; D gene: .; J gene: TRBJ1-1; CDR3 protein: CSARSLQGRVEAFF; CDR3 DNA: TGCAGTGCTAGATCCCTTCAGGGGCGGGTCGAAGCTTTCTTT
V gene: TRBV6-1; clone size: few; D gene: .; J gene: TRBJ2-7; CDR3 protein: CASNGPRYEQYF; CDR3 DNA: TGTGCCAGCAACGGCCCCCGCTACGAGCAGTACTTC
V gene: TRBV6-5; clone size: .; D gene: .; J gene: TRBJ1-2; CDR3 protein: CASCKDVDYGYTF; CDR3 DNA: TGTGCCAGCTGCAAGGATGTGGACTATGGCTACACCTTC
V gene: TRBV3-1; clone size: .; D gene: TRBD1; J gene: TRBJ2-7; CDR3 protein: CASSYRQGIYEQYF; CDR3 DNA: TGTGCCAGCAGCTACCGACAGGGGATCTACGAGCAGTACTTC
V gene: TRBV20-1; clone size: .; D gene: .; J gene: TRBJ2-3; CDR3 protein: CSAGRGDGTDTQYF; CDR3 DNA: TGCAGTGCAGGAAGGGGGGATGGCACAGATACGCAGTATTTT
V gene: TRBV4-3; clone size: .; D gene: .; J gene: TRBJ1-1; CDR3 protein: CASSQDTGGLNTEAFF; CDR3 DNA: TGCGCCAGCAGCCAAGATACCGGGGGGCTTAACACTGAAGCTTTCTTT
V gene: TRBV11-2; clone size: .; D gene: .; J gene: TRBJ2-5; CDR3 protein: CASSLGHGSEHGQETQYF; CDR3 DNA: TGTGCCAGCAGCTTAGGGCACGGGTCCGAGCACGGGCAAGAGACCCAGTACTTC
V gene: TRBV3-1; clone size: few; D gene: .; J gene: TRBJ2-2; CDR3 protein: CASSQVGGNTGELFF; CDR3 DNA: TGTGCCAGCAGCCAAGTCGGGGGGAACACCGGGGAGCTGTTTTTT
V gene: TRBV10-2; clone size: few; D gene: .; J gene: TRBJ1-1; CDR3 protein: CASSTPGHASTEAFF; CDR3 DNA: TGCGCCAGCAGTACACCGGGACACGCAAGCACTGAAGCTTTCTTT
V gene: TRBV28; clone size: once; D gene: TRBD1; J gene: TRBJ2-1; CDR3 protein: CASRREGQGSYNEQFF; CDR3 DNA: TGTGCCAGCAGAAGAGAGGGACAGGGTTCCTACAATGAGCAGTTCTTC
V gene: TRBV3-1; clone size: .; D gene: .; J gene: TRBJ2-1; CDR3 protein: CASSQDEGIYNEQFF; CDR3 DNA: TGTGCCAGCAGCCAAGATGAGGGGATCTACAATGAGCAGTTCTTC
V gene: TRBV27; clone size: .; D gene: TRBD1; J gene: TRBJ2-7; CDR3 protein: CAGSLMVGTGDHEQYF; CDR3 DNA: TGTGCCGGCAGTTTAATGGTCGGGACAGGGGATCACGAGCAGTACTTC
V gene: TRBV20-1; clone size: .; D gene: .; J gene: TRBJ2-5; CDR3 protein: CSAYQENKYF; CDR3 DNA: TGCAGTGCTTACCAAGAGAACAAGTACTTC
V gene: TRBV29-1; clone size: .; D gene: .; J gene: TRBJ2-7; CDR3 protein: CSVRYQSSYEQYF; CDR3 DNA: TGCAGCGTCCGGTACCAGAGCTCCTACGAGCAGTACTTC
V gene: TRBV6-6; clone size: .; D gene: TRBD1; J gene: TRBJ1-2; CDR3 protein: CASLTTTGQGVRHDYTF; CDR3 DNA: TGTGCCAGCCTTACTACCACGGGACAGGGAGTTCGGCATGACTACACCTTC
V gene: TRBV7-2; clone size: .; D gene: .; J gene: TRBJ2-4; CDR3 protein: CASSSQLMVQYF; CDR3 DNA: TGTGCCAGCAGCTCACAGCTAATGGTTCAGTACTTC
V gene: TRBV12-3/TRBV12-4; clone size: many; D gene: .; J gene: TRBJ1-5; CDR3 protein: CASSPAQGYSNQPQHF; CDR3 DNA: TGTGCCAGCAGTCCCGCACAGGGTTATAGCAATCAGCCCCAGCATTTT
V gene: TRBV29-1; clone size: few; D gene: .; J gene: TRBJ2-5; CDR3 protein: CSVSSPGVGETQYF; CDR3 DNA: TGCAGCGTCTCTTCTCCGGGAGTAGGAGAGACCCAGTACTTC
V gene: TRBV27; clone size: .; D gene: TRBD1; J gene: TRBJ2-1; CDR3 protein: CASTRLTGTGHEQFF; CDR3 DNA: TGTGCCAGCACTCGTCTGACCGGGACAGGCCATGAGCAGTTCTTC